The present TCR beta chain was sequenced within a study of T cells in Graves' hyperthyroidism and ophthalmopathy. Regions amplified from RNA transcripts were the TCR beta CDR3 regions. The HTBI primer set served for first-round RT-PCR of the TCR CDR3. TCRdb itself ran the multiplex PCR reads through MiXCR, one entry per CDR3 protein. In the table there are 470,000 or so distinct CDR3 sequences, about a fifth of which are singletons. Aged 18 to 65, the patients had hyperthyroidism that was newly diagnosed and had lasted under 2 months. Each diagnosis was grounded in clinical symptoms, serum thyroxine and TRAb, thyroid ultrasound, and orbital computed tomography. This clonotype appeared many times. This CDR3 contains 15 residues. The V and J ends lost 5 bases and 2 bases respectively, with 13 bases between them. Germline loops: CDR1 SNHLY, CDR2 FYNNEI.

The sample consisted of blood. The rearrangement joins TRBV2 to TRBJ1-5, with D possibly TRBD1 on 5 matching bases. This TCR came from a man between 18 and 35 years old with Graves' hyperthyroidism. CDR3 loop: CASSKKRGGNQPQHF. For the CDR3, the DNA is TGTGCCAGCAGTAAGAAGAGGGGTGGCAATCAGCCCCAGCATTTT.